These 20 T cell receptor beta chains share one sample of origin, sequenced in a study of cytotoxic CD8 clonotypes in ibrutinib-treated CLL. The method was immunoSEQ multiplex PCR; TCRdb's version includes in-frame clones alone and lacks a portion of them. The sample carries roughly 160,000 clones, approximately 80% recorded once. Sequencing was performed on PBMCs, taken after 24 months of ibrutinib treatment. The receptors here all came from a human donor with chronic lymphocytic leukemia.

Only one count was recorded for this clone. This chain links TRBV5-1 with TRBJ2-5; TRBD1 aligns across 10 bases. The V gene's germline CDR1 is SGHRS and CDR2 YFSETQ. V shed 6 bases, J shed 5 bases, and the junction held 10 bases outside the gene matches. The CDR3 is 15 amino acids. CDR3 DNA: TGCGCCAGCAACACGGACAGGGGGGTCTCGGAGACCCAGTACTTC. This sequence encodes CASNTDRGVSETQYF.

The V gene is TRBV6-5, the J gene TRBJ1-1; D call uncertain. The V end lost 6 bases, the J end lost 1 base, and 12 bases lay between the germline ends. Germline lookup yields CDR1 MNHEY and CDR2 SVGAGI. The length of the CDR3 is 14 residues. CDR3 in DNA: TGTGCCAGCAGCCTGATGGCAGGGAACACTGAAGCTTTCTTT. As protein: CASSLMAGNTEAFF.

The genes are TRBV6-4 and TRBJ1-1; 9 bases agree with TRBD1. From germline, CDR1 is MRHNA and CDR2 SNTAGT. The V gene end was trimmed by 4 bases and the J gene end by 5 bases; junction bases not matched to a gene: 8. The CDR3 extends over 15 amino acids. CDR3 amino acids: CASSAKQGAMTEAFF. The CDR3 DNA sequence: TGTGCCAGCAGTGCCAAACAGGGGGCGATGACTGAAGCTTTCTTT.

This clone has more than one count but fewer than ten. The chain recombines TRBV27 with TRBJ2-7, with TRBD2 matching 8 bases. This CDR3 spans 14 amino acids. The V and J ends lost 11 bases and 0 bases, in that order; junction bases with no gene match: 9. The germline V gene has CDR1 MNHEY and CDR2 SMNVEV (reference sequence). The CDR3 sequence: CASRGTRLSYEQYF. In nucleotides, the CDR3 is TGTGCCTCCCGGGGGACTAGACTCTCCTACGAGCAGTACTTC.

The chain recombines TRBV19 with TRBJ2-7; 7 nucleotides line up with TRBD1. The CDR3 has 18 amino acids. The V and J ends lost 1 base and 0 bases, in that order; junction bases with no gene match: 12. Germline assignment: CDR1 LNHDA and CDR2 SQIVND (reference sequence). The CDR3 spells CASSIVVIGQEVSYEQYF. Here the CDR3 DNA reads TGTGCCAGTAGTATAGTTGTGATAGGACAGGAGGTCTCCTACGAGCAGTACTTC.

V gene TRBV2 combines with J gene TRBJ1-4, with 7 positions matching TRBD1. Trimming at V came to 6 bases and at J to 7 bases, leaving 8 bases not matched to a gene. The CDR3 sequence is 14 residues long. Germline V gives CDR1 SNHLY, CDR2 FYNNEI. This CDR3 is CASSVRDSSEKLFF. CDR3 bases: TGTGCCAGCAGCGTGAGGGACAGCTCTGAAAAACTGTTTTTT.

J is TRBJ2-6 and V is TRBV29-1; 7 bases are shared with TRBD2. CDR1 SQVTM and CDR2 ANQGSEA come from the germline V gene. The CDR3 runs to 16 residues. The V gene end was trimmed by 7 bases and the J gene end by 0 bases; junction bases not matched to a gene: 9. DNA for the CDR3: TGCAGCGCCGCGGGTTGGGAGGGCTCTGGGGCCAACGTCCTGACTTTC. Its protein is CSAAGWEGSGANVLTF.

The chain uses TRBV4-3 and TRBJ1-2; maybe TRBD1 (6 bases). The CDR3 is 14 amino acids. Germline V gene lookup returns CDR1 LGHNA and CDR2 YSLEER. Trimming took 6 bases from V and 4 from J, leaving 15 bases between them. The CDR3 protein is CASRYETGSYGYTF. CDR3 in DNA: TGCGCCAGCAGGTACGAGACAGGCTCCTATGGCTACACCTTC.

The chain recombines TRBV2 with TRBJ2-1; tentatively, D is TRBD1 (5 bases). The CDR3 runs to 13 residues. The V and J ends lost 9 bases and 2 bases respectively, with 11 bases between them. Germline V gives CDR1 SNHLY, CDR2 FYNNEI. The CDR3 sequence: CASKRGTYNEQFF. The CDR3 DNA follows: TGTGCCAGTAAAAGGGGTACCTACAATGAGCAGTTCTTC.

V and J are TRBV18 and TRBJ1-1; a weak D match, TRBD1 (5 bases). Trimming cost V 3 bases and J 6 bases, with 14 bases left between them. In germline, CDR1 is KGHSH, CDR2 LQKENI. The CDR3 has 14 residues. This CDR3 is CASSPSGGRAEAFF. As DNA, the CDR3 is TGTGCCAGCTCACCCTCGGGGGGGAGAGCTGAAGCTTTCTTT.

This chain's CDR3 is CSVEFLPYNEQFF. As DNA, the CDR3 is TGCAGCGTTGAGTTCTTACCCTACAATGAGCAGTTCTTC. V is TRBV29-1 and J is TRBJ2-1; D gene ambiguous. Germline V gives CDR1 SQVTM, CDR2 ANQGSEA. This CDR3 has 13 amino acids. Trimming removed 3 bases from V and 2 bases from J, with 8 bases in between.

This clone was detected only a few times. V and J are TRBV6-4 and TRBJ2-3; a weak D match, TRBD1 (5 bases). V was cut by 5 bases and J by 0 bases, with 15 bases left in between. The CDR3 is 16 residues long. In germline, CDR1 is MRHNA, CDR2 SNTAGT. CDR3 amino acids: CASSYLWGQSTDTQYF. As DNA, the CDR3 is TGTGCCAGCAGTTACCTTTGGGGCCAAAGCACAGATACGCAGTATTTT.

This sequence joins TRBV30 and TRBJ1-4; D is unresolved. Germline CDR1 and CDR2: GTSNPN and SVGIG (reference sequence). The CDR3 covers 13 residues. Between the trimmed V and J ends, which lost 2 bases and 4 bases, there was a span of 8 bases. The CDR3 nucleotides read TGTGCCTGGAGTTGGGTCCATAATGAAAAACTGTTTTTT. This gives the protein CAWSWVHNEKLFF.

The chain recombines TRBV19 with TRBJ1-3, with a possible D match to TRBD1 (6 bases). V lost 0 bases and J 4 bases, leaving 16 bases between the germline ends. The CDR3 has 17 residues. Germline loops: CDR1 LNHDA, CDR2 SQIVND (reference sequence). CDR3 sequence (DNA): TGTGCCAGTAGTATAGATTTCCGGACAGCATACGGAAACACCATATATTTT. Its protein product is CASSIDFRTAYGNTIYF.

The table lists this clone with a few counts. DNA for the CDR3: TGTGCCAGCAGTTACGATAGCGGGAGGCCTGCGGATACGCAGTATTTT. Translation gives CASSYDSGRPADTQYF. The chain employs TRBV6-5 and TRBJ2-3; 10 bases match TRBD2. The V and J ends lost 2 bases and 6 bases, in that order; junction bases with no gene match: 8. In germline, CDR1 is MNHEY, CDR2 SVGAGI. This CDR3 region has 16 residues.

This chain links TRBV28 with TRBJ2-3; D perhaps matches TRBD1 (6 bases). The V and J ends lost 3 bases and 4 bases respectively, with 11 bases between them. The germline V gene has CDR1 MDHEN and CDR2 SYDVKM. This CDR3 has 14 residues. The DNA for the CDR3 is TGTGCCAGCAGTTTCGCAGGGGTGGCAGATACGCAGTATTTT. This codes for CASSFAGVADTQYF.

J is TRBJ1-4 and V is TRBV6-5; a weak D match, TRBD1 (5 bases). The V end was cut by 2 bases, the J end by 8 bases, with 12 bases between. The CDR3 consists of 14 residues. Germline V gives CDR1 MNHEY, CDR2 SVGAGI. The CDR3 spells CASSYNTGSEKLFF. CDR3 DNA sequence: TGTGCCAGCAGTTACAATACAGGATCCGAAAAACTGTTTTTT.

The rearrangement uses TRBV5-1 and TRBJ2-1, with 13 bases matching TRBD2. The CDR3 has 17 amino acids. The V and J ends lost 1 base and 5 bases, in that order; junction bases with no gene match: 6. Germline CDR1 and CDR2: SGHRS and YFSETQ. The CDR3 loop is CASSLSPGLAGNNEQFF. CDR3 DNA: TGCGCCAGCAGCTTGAGCCCGGGACTAGCGGGAAACAATGAGCAGTTCTTC. Using reference TRBV5-1 and TRBJ2-1 for the parts outside the CDR3, the full variable domain is KAGVTQTPRYLIKTRGQQVTLSCSPISGHRSVSWYQQTPGQGLQFLFEYFSETQRNKGNFPGRFSGRQFSNSRSEMNVSTLELGDSALYLCASSLSPGLAGNNEQFFGPGTRLTVL.

The rearrangement uses TRBV5-1 and TRBJ2-3, with 9 nucleotides matching TRBD2. V was pared by 1 base and J by 2 bases, with 8 bases of the junction left unmatched. Germline V lookup: CDR1 SGHRS, CDR2 YFSETQ. The CDR3 has 17 residues. CDR3 nucleotides: TGCGCCAGCAGCTTGCGGCTAGCGGGGCTATCCACAGATACGCAGTATTTT. This codes for CASSLRLAGLSTDTQYF.

V usage is TRBV7-2 and J usage is TRBJ2-1; the match to TRBD1 covers 8 bases. Trimming at V came to 5 bases and at J to 13 bases, leaving 10 bases not matched to a gene. CDR1 SGHTA and CDR2 FQGNSA come from the germline V gene. The CDR3 loop spans 13 amino acids. CDR3 DNA: TGTGCCAGCAGCACCTTTATAGGACAGGGACAGTTCTTC. It codes for CASSTFIGQGQFF.